This entry features one TCR beta chain sequence. The antigen remains undetermined. This sample was included in a study of T-cell reconstitution after alpha-beta-depleted transplantation in children. Notes on the study in general: It was surviving recipient T cells and thymic progenitors that gave some patients high TCRbeta diversity at day 60. In patients about two months after transplant, alpha-beta T cells reportedly arose from several hundred expanded graft clones. A year had passed since transplant, and T-cell counts and diversity by then came mostly from newly produced T cells.

Unique molecular identifiers tagged the TCRbeta library. TCRdb called the PCR reads again in MiXCR, with one record for every CDR3 protein. The sample includes just under 150,000 distinct CDR3 sequences, roughly 9% seen only once; the top ten take around 18%. Sequenced material: PBMCs, mostly from graft donor cells, taken 180 days after TCRalphabeta/CD19-depleted stem cell transplant. The origin of this receptor is a female patient aged 2 to 10 who had a stem cell transplant for congenital amegakaryocytic thrombocytopenia, so the T cells may come from the graft donor.

CDR3 DNA: TGCAGTGCTACGCCGGCCCCGAGCTCCTACGAGCAGTACTTC. Amino acids: CSATPAPSSYEQYF. V is TRBV20-1 and J is TRBJ2-7; D ambiguous. The CDR3 covers 14 residues. Trimming cost V 4 bases and J 0 bases, with 13 bases left between them. Per germline, CDR1 DFQATT and CDR2 SNEGSKA (reference sequence).